This entry lists 16 T cell receptor beta chains sequenced from one sample in a study of T-cell reconstitution after alpha-beta-depleted transplantation in children. This sample's TCRbeta library carried unique molecular identifier barcodes. TCRdb re-analysed the PCR reads in MiXCR, keeping a single row per CDR3 protein. The table has some 600,000 distinct CDR3 sequences, 10% to 15% seen once. The specimen was PBMCs, mostly from graft donor cells, collected 360 days after TCRalphabeta/CD19-depleted stem cell transplant. All receptors come from a male patient aged 10 to 17 who had a stem cell transplant for acute myeloid leukemia, so the T cells may come from the graft donor.

This clonotype came up many times. CDR3 bases: TGTGCCAGCAGCGTGGGACCGGCCTACGAGCAGTACTTC. Translating it yields CASSVGPAYEQYF. This chain uses TRBV7-3 with TRBJ2-7, with D perhaps given as TRBD1 or TRBD2 (5 bases each). The CDR3 runs 13 residues. V gave up 5 bases and J gave up 2 bases, with 10 bases separating them. Per germline, CDR1 SGHTA and CDR2 FQGTGA.

This clonotype was counted a few times. This chain uses TRBV21-1 with TRBJ2-3; the table's TRBD1 call for D was not verified on the DNA. TRBV21-1 is tagged as a pseudogene. The CDR3 contains 16 residues. The CDR3 nucleotides are TGTGCCAGCAGCAATGTCCCTACAGGGGAGTGGGATACGCAGTATTTT. This translates into CASSNVPTGEWDTQYF.

The chain recombines TRBV6-5 with TRBJ2-1; TRBD2 matches at 10 bases. Germline V lookup: CDR1 MNHEY, CDR2 SVGAGI. With 0 bases clipped from V and 4 bases from J, the junction kept 3 bases outside the gene matches. There are 16 residues in the CDR3. For the CDR3, the DNA is TGTGCCAGCAGTTACTCACTAGCGGGACCGTACAATGAGCAGTTCTTC. Protein: CASSYSLAGPYNEQFF.

The CDR3 DNA is TGCGCCAGCAGCCCGGTAGCTAGCGGGAGTACCGGGGAGCTGTTTTTT. This codes for CASSPVASGSTGELFF. The chain carries TRBV4-3 and TRBJ2-2; 10 nucleotides agree with TRBD2. Germline CDR1 reads LGHNA; CDR2 reads YSLEER. The J segment lost 5 bases and the V segment lost 4 bases, leaving 7 bases of the junction unmatched. The CDR3 sequence is 16 residues long.

This clonotype was seen only a few times. This CDR3 reads CSAYAVDTQYF. Here the CDR3 DNA reads TGCAGTGCATATGCGGTTGATACGCAGTATTTT. The chain recombines TRBV20-1 with TRBJ2-3, with D unclear. The V gene's germline CDR1 is DFQATT and CDR2 SNEGSKA (reference sequence). This CDR3 spans 11 amino acids. Deletions cut 6 bases from V and 6 bases from J, with 10 bases between.

This clonotype came up a few times. The rearrangement links TRBV5-8 to TRBJ2-7; TRBD1 might be the D (5 bases). This CDR3 spans 14 amino acids. From germline, CDR1 is SGHTS and CDR2 YDEGEE. The V end was cut by 7 bases, the J end by 3 bases, with 17 bases between. The CDR3 nucleotides are TGTGCCAGCCGGCTGGCGAGCAGGGTCTACGAGCAGTACTTC. It codes for CASRLASRVYEQYF.

The table lists this clonotype with a few counts. The chain carries TRBV29-1 and TRBJ2-1, with D possibly being TRBD1 or TRBD2 (5 bases each). The V gene lost 4 bases and the J gene lost 4 bases, with 17 bases spanning the gap. This CDR3 region has 15 residues. Per the germline V gene, CDR1 is SQVTM and CDR2 is ANQGSEA. This chain's CDR3 is CSVALPGREYNEQFF. CDR3 sequence (DNA): TGCAGCGTTGCCCTACCGGGACGCGAATACAATGAGCAGTTCTTC.

This rearrangement joins TRBV29-1 to TRBJ1-2; 8 bases align to TRBD1. The CDR3 has 12 residues. V lost 8 bases and J lost 4; bases outside the gene matches: 6. Germline values: CDR1 SQVTM, CDR2 ANQGSEA. Here the CDR3 reads CSTRTGLYGYTF. In DNA, the CDR3 is TGCAGCACCCGGACAGGGCTCTATGGCTACACCTTC.

The table lists this clonotype with many counts. The gene calls are TRBV7-3 and TRBJ2-3; D tentatively reads TRBD1 or TRBD2 (9 bases each). Trimming stripped 3 bases from V and 9 bases from J, with 25 bases between. The CDR3 has 17 amino acids. The germline V gene has CDR1 SGHTA and CDR2 FQGTGA. In nucleotides, the CDR3 is TGTGCCAGCAGCTTTTTCCTCCGGGCTAGCGGGACAGGGACGCAGTATTTT. It encodes CASSFFLRASGTGTQYF.

J is TRBJ2-7 and V is TRBV28, with 10 bases fitting TRBD1. The CDR3 runs to 13 residues. The germline gives CDR1 MDHEN, CDR2 SYDVKM. Unmatched junction bases numbered 3, after V lost 6 bases and J lost 4 bases. CDR3 nucleotides: TGTGCCAGCAGGGGGACAGGGGATTACGAGCAGTACTTC. It encodes CASRGTGDYEQYF.

This clonotype has just a few counts. The J gene is TRBJ2-7, the V gene TRBV27, with 13 bases lining up with TRBD2. V was clipped by 5 bases and J by 5 bases; unmatched bases: 15. Germline-derived CDR1 and CDR2 are MNHEY and SMNVEV (reference sequence). CDR3 length equals 18 residues. For the CDR3, the DNA is TGTGCCAGCAGTCCTGTCCGGACTAGCGGGAGAGTTTTCCACGAGCAGTACTTC. Protein product: CASSPVRTSGRVFHEQYF.

This sequence joins TRBV7-2 and TRBJ2-7; tentative D call: TRBD2 (7 bases). V shed 6 bases and J shed 2 bases, with 14 bases lying between them. The CDR3 loop spans 14 amino acids. Germline assignment: CDR1 SGHTA and CDR2 FQGNSA. CDR3 loop: CASRGGGSAYEQYF. DNA of the CDR3: TGTGCCAGCAGAGGGGGGGGATCCGCCTACGAGCAGTACTTC.

This clonotype was seen only a few times. The chain joins TRBV29-1 to TRBJ2-5; 14 nucleotides agree with TRBD2. The germline V gene has CDR1 SQVTM and CDR2 ANQGSEA. The CDR3 sequence is 17 residues long. V shed 0 bases and J 5 bases; nucleotides not matched to a gene: 8. CDR3 protein: CSVEDYGTSGSYETQYF. The DNA of the CDR3 is TGCAGCGTTGAAGACTACGGGACTAGCGGGAGCTATGAGACCCAGTACTTC.

J is TRBJ2-7 and V is TRBV4-3, with a weak D call TRBD2 (5 bases). Deletions cut 0 bases from V and 2 bases from J, with 11 bases between. The CDR3 loop spans 15 amino acids. Germline V lookup: CDR1 LGHNA, CDR2 YSLEER. CDR3 DNA sequence: TGCGCCAGCAGCCAAGAAGGACTGCAACCCTACGAGCAGTACTTC. Protein sequence: CASSQEGLQPYEQYF.

This clonotype showed up many times. The V gene is TRBV12-3 or TRBV12-4, the J gene TRBJ1-1, with TRBD1 as a possible D gene (6 bases). Trimming left V 7 bases short and J 4 bases short, with 16 bases between. The CDR3 consists of 14 residues. The CDR3 sequence: CASTFIGGGTEAFF. The CDR3 nucleotides read TGTGCCAGCACCTTCATAGGAGGGGGCACTGAAGCTTTCTTT.

There are many counts of this clonotype. The V call is TRBV18, the J call TRBJ1-1, with no clear D. V shed 0 bases and J shed 3 bases, with 11 bases lying between them. Germline loops: CDR1 KGHSH, CDR2 LQKENI. The CDR3 spans 15 residues. The CDR3 DNA reads as TGTGCCAGCTCACCACCAGATAGGGTGCACACTGAAGCTTTCTTT. Translation gives CASSPPDRVHTEAFF.